This T cell receptor beta chain was captured in a study of cytomegalovirus exposure and HLA in healthy donors. This CDR3 comprises 15 residues. Trimming stripped 4 bases from V and 2 bases from J, with 17 bases between. Looked up from germline, CDR1 is SQVTM and CDR2 is ANQGSEA. This clone has just a few counts. Primers included in the PCR were 60 Vbeta and 13 Jbeta primers. Sequencing was performed with immunoSEQ multiplex PCR; in TCRdb, only in-frame clones are kept and a portion is missing. Of 100,000 to 150,000 clones in the sample, over 70% were seen once. Sequencing input: PBMCs. This TCR was recovered from a woman aged 18-29 years in good health and CMV-seronegative. The genes are TRBV29-1 and TRBJ1-2, with D hard to call. DNA for the CDR3: TGCAGCGTTGGTAATCGACCGAGTAGCAACTATGGCTACACCTTC. Translation: CSVGNRPSSNYGYTF.